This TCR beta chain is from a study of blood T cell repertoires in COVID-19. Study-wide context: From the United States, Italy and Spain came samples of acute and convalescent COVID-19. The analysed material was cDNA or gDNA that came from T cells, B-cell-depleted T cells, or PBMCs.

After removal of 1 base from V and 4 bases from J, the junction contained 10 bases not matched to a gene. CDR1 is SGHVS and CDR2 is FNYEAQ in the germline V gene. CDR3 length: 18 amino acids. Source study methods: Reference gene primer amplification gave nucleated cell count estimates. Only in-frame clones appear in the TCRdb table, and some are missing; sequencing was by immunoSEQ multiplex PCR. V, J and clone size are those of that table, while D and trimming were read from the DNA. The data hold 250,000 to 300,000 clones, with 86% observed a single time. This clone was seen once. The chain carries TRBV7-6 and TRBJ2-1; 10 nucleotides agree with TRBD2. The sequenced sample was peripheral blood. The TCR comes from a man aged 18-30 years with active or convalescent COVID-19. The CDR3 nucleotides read TGTGCCAGCAGCTTAGGTGTTAGCGGGAGGAAGGGTTACAATGAGCAGTTCTTC. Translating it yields CASSLGVSGRKGYNEQFF.